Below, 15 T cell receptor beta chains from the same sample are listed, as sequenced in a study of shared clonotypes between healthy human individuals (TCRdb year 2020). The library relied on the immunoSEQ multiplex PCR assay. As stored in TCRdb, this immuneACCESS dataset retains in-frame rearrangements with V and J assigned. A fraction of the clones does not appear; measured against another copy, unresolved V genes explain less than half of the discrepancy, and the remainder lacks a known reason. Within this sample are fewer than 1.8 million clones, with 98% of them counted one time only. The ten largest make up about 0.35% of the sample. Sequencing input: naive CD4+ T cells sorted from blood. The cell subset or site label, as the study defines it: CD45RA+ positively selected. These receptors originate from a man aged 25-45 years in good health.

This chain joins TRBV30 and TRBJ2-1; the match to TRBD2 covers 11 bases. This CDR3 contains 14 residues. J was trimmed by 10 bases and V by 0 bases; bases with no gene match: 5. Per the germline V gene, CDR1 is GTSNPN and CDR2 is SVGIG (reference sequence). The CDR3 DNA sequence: TGTGCCTGGAGTGTACCTCCTAGCGGGAGGGAGCAGTTCTTC. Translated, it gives CAWSVPPSGREQFF.

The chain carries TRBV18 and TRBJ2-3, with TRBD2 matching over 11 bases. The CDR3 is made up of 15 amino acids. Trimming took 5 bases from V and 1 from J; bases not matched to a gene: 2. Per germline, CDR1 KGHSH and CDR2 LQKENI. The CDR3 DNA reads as TGTGCCAGCTCAATGGGACTAGCGGGCACAGATACGCAGTATTTT. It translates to CASSMGLAGTDTQYF.

The CDR3: CASSKGQQETQYF. In DNA form, the CDR3 reads TGCGCCAGCAGTAAGGGACAACAAGAGACCCAGTACTTC. This chain connects TRBV10-2 to TRBJ2-5, with D perhaps matching TRBD1 (6 bases). The CDR3 is made up of 13 amino acids. Germline V gene lookup returns CDR1 WSHSY and CDR2 SAAADI. Between the trimmed V and J ends, which lost 5 bases and 2 bases, there was a span of 9 bases.

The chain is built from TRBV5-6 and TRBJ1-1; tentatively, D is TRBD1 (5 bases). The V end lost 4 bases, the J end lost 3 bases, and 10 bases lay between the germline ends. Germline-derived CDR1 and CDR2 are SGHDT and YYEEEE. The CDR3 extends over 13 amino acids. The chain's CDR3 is CASSGDLHTEAFF. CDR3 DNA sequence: TGTGCCAGCAGCGGGGACCTTCACACTGAAGCTTTCTTT. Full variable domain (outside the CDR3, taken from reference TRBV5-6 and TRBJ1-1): DAGVTQSPTHLIKTRGQQVTLRCSPKSGHDTVSWYQQALGQGPQFIFQYYEEEERQRGNFPDRFSGHQFPNYSSELNVNALLLGDSALYLCASSGDLHTEAFFGQGTRLTVV.

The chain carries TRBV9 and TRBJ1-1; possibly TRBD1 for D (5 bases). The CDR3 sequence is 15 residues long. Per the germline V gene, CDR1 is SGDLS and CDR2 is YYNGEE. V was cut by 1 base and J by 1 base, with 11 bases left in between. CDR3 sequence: CASSVRGGQNTEAFF. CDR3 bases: TGTGCCAGCAGCGTACGGGGAGGACAGAACACTGAAGCTTTCTTT.

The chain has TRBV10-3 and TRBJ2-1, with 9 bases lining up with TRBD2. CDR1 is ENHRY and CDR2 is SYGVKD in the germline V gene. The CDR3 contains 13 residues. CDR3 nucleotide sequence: TGTTCAAGTACGGGACTAGCAGACGATGAGCAGTTCTTC. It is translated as CSSTGLADDEQFF.

CDR3: CAFSLPSRSVSYEQYF. The CDR3 bases are TGTGCCTTCTCTCTTCCCTCACGCAGCGTCTCCTACGAGCAGTACTTC. The chain links TRBV30 to TRBJ2-7; D uncertain. V lost 7 bases and J lost 0, with 22 bases in between. Germline V gene data show CDR1 as GTSNPN and CDR2 as SVGIG (reference sequence). The CDR3 has 16 amino acids. The variable domain in full, completed from reference TRBV30 and TRBJ2-7, reads SQTIHQWPATLVQPVGSPLSLECTVEGTSNPNLYWYRQAAGRGLQLLFYSVGIGQISSEVPQNLSASRPQDRQFILSSKKLLLSDSGFYLCAFSLPSRSVSYEQYFGPGTRLTVT.

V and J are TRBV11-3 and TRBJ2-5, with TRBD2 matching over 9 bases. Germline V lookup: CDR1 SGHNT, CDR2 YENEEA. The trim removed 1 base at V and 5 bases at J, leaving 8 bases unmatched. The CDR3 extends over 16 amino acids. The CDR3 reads CASSLGLAGSRETQYF. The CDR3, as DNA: TGTGCCAGCAGCTTAGGTCTAGCGGGAAGCAGGGAGACCCAGTACTTC.

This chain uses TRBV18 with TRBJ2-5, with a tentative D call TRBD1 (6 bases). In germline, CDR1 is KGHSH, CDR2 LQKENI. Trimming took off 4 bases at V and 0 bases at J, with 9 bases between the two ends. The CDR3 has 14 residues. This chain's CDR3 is CASSRTVYQETQYF. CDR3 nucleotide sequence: TGTGCCAGCTCACGGACAGTGTACCAAGAGACCCAGTACTTC.

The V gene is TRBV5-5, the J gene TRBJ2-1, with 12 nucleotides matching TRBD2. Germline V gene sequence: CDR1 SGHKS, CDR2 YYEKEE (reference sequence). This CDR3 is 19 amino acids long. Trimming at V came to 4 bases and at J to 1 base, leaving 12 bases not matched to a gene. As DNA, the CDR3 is TGTGCCAGCAGCCCAGGAAGGCTAGCGGGAGGGCCGTCCTACAATGAGCAGTTCTTC. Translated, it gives CASSPGRLAGGPSYNEQFF.

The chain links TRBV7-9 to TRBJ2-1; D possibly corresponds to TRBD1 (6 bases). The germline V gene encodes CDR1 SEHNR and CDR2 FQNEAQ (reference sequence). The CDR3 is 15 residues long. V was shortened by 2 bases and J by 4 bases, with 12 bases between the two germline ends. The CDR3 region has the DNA TGTGCCAGCAGCTTAACCAGGGGATTTTACAATGAGCAGTTCTTC. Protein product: CASSLTRGFYNEQFF.

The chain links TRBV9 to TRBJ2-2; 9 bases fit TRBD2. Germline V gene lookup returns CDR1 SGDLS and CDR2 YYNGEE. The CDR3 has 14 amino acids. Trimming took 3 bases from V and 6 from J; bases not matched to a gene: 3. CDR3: CASSGSGRPGELFF. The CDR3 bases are TGTGCCAGCAGCGGTAGCGGGAGACCCGGGGAGCTGTTTTTT.

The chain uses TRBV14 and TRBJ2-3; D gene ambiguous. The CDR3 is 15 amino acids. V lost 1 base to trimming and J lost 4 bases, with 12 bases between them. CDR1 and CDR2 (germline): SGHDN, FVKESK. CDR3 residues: CASSQVLGIADTQYF. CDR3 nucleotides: TGTGCCAGCAGCCAAGTCCTAGGTATTGCAGATACGCAGTATTTT.

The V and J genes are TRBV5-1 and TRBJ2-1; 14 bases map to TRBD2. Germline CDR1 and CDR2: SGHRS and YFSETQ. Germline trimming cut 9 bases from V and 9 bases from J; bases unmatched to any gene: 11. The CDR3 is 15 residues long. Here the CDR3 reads CATSGGLAGVVEQFF. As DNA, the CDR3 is TGCGCCACCTCAGGGGGACTAGCGGGAGTGGTTGAGCAGTTCTTC.

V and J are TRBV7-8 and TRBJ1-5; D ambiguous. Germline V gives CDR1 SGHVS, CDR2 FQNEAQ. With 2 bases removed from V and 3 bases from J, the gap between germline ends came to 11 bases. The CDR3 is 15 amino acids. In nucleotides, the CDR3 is TGTGCCAGCAGCTTACGGCAGACCCCCAATCAGCCCCAGCATTTT. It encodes CASSLRQTPNQPQHF.